Detailed here is one TCR beta chain. It has no known antigen specificity. No much larger clone exists at a distance of one base, and base qualities are not known. This specimen comes from a study of blood T cell repertoires in COVID-19 (TCRdb year 2020). The study in broad terms: Collaborator samples came from the United States, Italy and Spain and covered acute and convalescent phases of COVID-19. The dataset comprised deeply sampled blood TCRbeta repertoires from subjects exposed to, actively infected with, or recovered from COVID-19. Nearly every sample came with metadata listing a de-identified subject ID, COVID-19 status, age in years and sex. The repertoires were made available in a free public database intended to serve as a resource for research on the immune response to SARS-CoV-2. Where available, HLA class I and class II types were taken from metadata supplied by the sample provider and were not determined by assay-based typing. Samples came from the ongoing ImmuneRACE study (first 160 participants) plus 1,254 subjects from 6 global collaborators. The prospective study material was composed of cDNA or gDNA derived from T cells, B-cell-depleted T cells, or PBMCs. Broader findings and caveats from the paper: How much clinical and demographic metadata was included differed by source and by participant, and the metadata was provided uncurated.

TCRbeta CDR3 regions were amplified from genomic DNA using the immunoSEQ Assay, a bias-controlled multiplex PCR. In the source study's methods: The number of nucleated cells in each sample was estimated by amplification of reference gene primers within the assay. To quantify the absolute abundance of each unique TCRbeta CDR3 rearrangement, sequence reads were collapsed and filtered. For each sample, productive Simpson clonality was calculated by taking the square root of Simpson's diversity index across productive rearrangements. TCRdb's version of the immuneACCESS table is confined to in-frame rearrangements and falls short of the full clone set. An unresolved V gene accounts for under half of the shortfall where checked; the remainder is of unknown origin. The DNA was the basis for D and trimming; V, J and clone size are from that table. This sample is represented by fewer than 250,000 clones; approximately 78% of them were singletons. Jointly, the top ten make up roughly 12% of the sample.

Whole blood was collected in K2EDTA tubes by collaborating institutions according to the institutions' own protocols. Collaborator samples were shipped for TCRbeta analysis as frozen whole blood, isolated PBMCs, or DNA extracted from either sample type. The material sequenced was peripheral blood. The sequence derives from a woman between 35 and 50 years old with acute or convalescent COVID-19.

The CDR3 protein sequence reads: CASSALAGGYNEQFF. In nucleotides, the sequence is TGTGCCAGCAGTGCATTAGCGGGGGGCTACAATGAGCAGTTCTTC. The chain uses TRBV6-6 and TRBJ2-1, and TRBD2 aligns with 10 junction nucleotides. V trim: 5 bases; J trim: 3 bases; unmatched bases: 4. Measured from the cysteine to the phenylalanine, the CDR3 is 15 residues long. Only CDR3 DNA remains: 45 bases, in frame from the first base. CDR1 and CDR2 were assigned from the germline V gene (reference sequence) as MNHNY and SVGAGI.